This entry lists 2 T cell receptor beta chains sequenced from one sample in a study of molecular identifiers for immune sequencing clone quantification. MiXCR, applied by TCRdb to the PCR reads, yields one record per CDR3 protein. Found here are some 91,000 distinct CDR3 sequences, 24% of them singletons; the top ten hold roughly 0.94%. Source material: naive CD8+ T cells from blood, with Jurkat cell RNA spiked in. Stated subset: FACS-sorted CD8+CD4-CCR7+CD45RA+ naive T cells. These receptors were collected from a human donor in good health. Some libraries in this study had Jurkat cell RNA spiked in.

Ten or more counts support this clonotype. CDR3 in amino acids: CASSLGTGAYEQYF. In DNA, the CDR3 is TGTGCCAGCAGCTTAGGGACAGGGGCCTACGAGCAGTACTTC. The rearrangement joins TRBV7-9 to TRBJ2-7; 9 nucleotides line up with TRBD1. CDR1 and CDR2 (germline): SEHNR, FQNEAQ (reference sequence). V lost 1 base to trimming and J lost 2 bases; unmatched junction nucleotides: 0. The CDR3 consists of 14 residues.

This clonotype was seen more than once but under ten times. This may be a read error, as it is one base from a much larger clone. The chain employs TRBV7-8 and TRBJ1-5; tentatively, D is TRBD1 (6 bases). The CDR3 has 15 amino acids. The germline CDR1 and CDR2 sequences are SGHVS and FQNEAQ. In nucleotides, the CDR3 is TGTGCCAGCAGCTTAGGCGCGGGGGGCAATCGGCCCCAGCATTTT. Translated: CASSLGAGGNRPQHF.